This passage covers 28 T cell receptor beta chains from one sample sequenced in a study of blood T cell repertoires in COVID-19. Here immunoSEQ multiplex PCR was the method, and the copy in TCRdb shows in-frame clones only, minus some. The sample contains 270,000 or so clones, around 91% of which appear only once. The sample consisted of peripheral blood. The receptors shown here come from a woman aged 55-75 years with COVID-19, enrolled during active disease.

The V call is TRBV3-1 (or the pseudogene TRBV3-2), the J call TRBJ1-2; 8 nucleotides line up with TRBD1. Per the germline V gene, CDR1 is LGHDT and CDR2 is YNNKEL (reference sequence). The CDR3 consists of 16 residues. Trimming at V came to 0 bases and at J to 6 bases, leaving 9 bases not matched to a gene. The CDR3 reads CASSQDGHRGVNGYTF. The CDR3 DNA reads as TGTGCCAGCAGCCAAGATGGGCACAGGGGGGTGAATGGCTACACCTTC.

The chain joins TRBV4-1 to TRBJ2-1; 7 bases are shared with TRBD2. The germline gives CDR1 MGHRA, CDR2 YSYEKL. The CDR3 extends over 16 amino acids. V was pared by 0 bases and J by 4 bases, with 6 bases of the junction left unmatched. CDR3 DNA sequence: TGCGCCAGCAGCCAAGAGGCTAGCGGATCATACAATGAGCAGTTCTTC. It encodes CASSQEASGSYNEQFF.

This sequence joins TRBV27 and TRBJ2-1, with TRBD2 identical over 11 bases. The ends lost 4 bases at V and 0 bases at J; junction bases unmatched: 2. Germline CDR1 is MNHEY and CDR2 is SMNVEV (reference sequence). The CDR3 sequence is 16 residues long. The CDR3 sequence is CASSSLAGGSYNEQFF. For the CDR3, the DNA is TGTGCCAGCAGTTCCCTAGCGGGGGGCTCCTACAATGAGCAGTTCTTC.

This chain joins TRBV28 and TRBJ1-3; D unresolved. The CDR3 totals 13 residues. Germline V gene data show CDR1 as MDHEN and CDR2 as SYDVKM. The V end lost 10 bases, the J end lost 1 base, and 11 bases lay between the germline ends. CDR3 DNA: TGTGCCACCTGGCACACATCTGGAAACACCATATATTTT. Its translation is CATWHTSGNTIYF.

The CDR3 DNA reads as TGTGCCAGCAGGGGACAGAACACTGAAGCTTTCTTT. It codes for CASRGQNTEAFF. V usage is TRBV7-2 and J usage is TRBJ1-1, with D perhaps TRBD1 (6 bases). Trimming removed 6 bases from V and 1 base from J, with 6 bases in between. The germline V gene encodes CDR1 SGHTA and CDR2 FQGNSA. The CDR3 is 12 amino acids.

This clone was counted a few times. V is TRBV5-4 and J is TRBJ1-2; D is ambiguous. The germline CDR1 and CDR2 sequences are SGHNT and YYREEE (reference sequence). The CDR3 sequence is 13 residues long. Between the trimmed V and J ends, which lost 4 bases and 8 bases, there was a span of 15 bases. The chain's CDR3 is CASSLGLPGGYTF. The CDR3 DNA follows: TGTGCCAGCAGCCTGGGCCTCCCGGGGGGCTACACCTTC.

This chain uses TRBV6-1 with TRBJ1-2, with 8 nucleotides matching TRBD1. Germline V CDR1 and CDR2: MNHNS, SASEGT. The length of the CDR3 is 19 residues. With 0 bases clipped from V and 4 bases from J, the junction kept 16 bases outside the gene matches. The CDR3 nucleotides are TGTGCCAGCAGTGAAGCCATCGGTCAGGGGGCTTCTTTTGGCTATGGCTACACCTTC. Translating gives CASSEAIGQGASFGYGYTF.

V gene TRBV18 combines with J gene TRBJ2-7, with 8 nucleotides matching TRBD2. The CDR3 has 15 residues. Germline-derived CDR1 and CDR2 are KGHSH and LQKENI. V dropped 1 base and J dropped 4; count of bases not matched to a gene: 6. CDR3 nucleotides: TGTGCCAGCTCACCACGATTTGCGGGGGGTTACGAGCAGTACTTC. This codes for CASSPRFAGGYEQYF.

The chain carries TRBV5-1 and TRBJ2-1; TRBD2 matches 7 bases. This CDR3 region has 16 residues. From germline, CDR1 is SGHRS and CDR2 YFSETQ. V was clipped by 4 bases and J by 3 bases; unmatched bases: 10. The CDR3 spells CASSTGLGGYYNEQFF. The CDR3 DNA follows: TGCGCCAGCAGCACAGGACTAGGCGGATACTACAATGAGCAGTTCTTC.

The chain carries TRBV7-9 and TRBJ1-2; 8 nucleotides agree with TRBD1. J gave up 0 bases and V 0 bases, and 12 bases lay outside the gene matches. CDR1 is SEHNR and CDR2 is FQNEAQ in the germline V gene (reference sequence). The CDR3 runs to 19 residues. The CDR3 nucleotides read TGTGCCAGCAGCTTAGCGTATGAGACAGGGGCCCTGGCTAACTATGGCTACACCTTC. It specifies CASSLAYETGALANYGYTF.

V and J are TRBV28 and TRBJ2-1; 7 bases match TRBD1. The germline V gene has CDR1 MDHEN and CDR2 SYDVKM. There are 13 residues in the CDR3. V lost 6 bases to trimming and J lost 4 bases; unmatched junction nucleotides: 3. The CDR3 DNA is TGTGCCAGCAGCTCGGGACAGTACAATGAGCAGTTCTTC. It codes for CASSSGQYNEQFF.

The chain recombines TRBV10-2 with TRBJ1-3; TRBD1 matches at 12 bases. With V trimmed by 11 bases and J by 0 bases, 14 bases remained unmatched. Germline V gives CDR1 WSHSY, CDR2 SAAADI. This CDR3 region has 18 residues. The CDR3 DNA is TGCGCCCAGTTCTTGACCGGGACAGGGGGCGCCTCTGGAAACACCATATATTTT. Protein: CAQFLTGTGGASGNTIYF.

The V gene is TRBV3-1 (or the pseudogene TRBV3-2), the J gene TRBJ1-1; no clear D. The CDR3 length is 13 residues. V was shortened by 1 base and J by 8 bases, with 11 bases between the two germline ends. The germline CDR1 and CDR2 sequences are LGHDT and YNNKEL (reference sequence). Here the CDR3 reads CASSQVVSSEAFF. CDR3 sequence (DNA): TGTGCCAGCAGCCAAGTAGTTTCTTCGGAAGCTTTCTTT.

The CDR3 sequence is CASTSSIQETQYF. The CDR3 DNA reads as TGTGCCAGCACTAGCAGTATCCAAGAGACCCAGTACTTC. The chain has TRBV2 and TRBJ2-5; D is possibly TRBD2 (5 bases). The germline V gene encodes CDR1 SNHLY and CDR2 FYNNEI. The CDR3 extends over 13 amino acids. Trimming left V 7 bases short and J 1 base short, with 10 bases between.

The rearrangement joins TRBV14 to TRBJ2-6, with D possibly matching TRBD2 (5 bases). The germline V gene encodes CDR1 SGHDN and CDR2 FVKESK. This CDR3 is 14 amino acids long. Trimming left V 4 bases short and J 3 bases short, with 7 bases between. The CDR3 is CASSPAGGANVLTF. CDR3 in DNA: TGTGCCAGCAGCCCGGCGGGTGGGGCCAACGTCCTGACTTTC.

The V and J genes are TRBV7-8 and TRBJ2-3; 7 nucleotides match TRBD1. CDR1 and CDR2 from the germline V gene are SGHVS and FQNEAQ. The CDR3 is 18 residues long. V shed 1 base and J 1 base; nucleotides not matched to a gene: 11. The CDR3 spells CASSLGPATGPRTDTQYF. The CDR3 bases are TGTGCCAGCAGCTTAGGCCCAGCGACAGGGCCCCGCACAGATACGCAGTATTTT.

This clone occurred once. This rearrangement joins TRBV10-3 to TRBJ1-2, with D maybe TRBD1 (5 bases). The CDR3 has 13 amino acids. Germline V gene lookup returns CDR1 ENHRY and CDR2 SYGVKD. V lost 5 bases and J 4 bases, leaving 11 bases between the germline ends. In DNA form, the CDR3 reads TGTGCCATCAGTACCTCCGACAGCTATGGCTACACCTTC. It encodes CAISTSDSYGYTF.

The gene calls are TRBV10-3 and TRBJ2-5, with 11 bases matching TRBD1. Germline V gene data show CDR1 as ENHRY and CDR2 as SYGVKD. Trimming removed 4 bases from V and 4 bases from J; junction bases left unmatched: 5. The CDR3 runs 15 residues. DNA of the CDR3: TGTGCCATCAGTGTTAGCGGACAGGGGGCAGAGACCCAGTACTTC. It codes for CAISVSGQGAETQYF.

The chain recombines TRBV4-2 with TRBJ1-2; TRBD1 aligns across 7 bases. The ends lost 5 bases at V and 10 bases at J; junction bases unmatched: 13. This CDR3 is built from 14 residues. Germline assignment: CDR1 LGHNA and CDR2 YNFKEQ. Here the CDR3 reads CASSVRQGWRVYTF. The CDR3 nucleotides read TGTGCCAGCAGCGTAAGACAGGGCTGGAGGGTCTACACCTTC.

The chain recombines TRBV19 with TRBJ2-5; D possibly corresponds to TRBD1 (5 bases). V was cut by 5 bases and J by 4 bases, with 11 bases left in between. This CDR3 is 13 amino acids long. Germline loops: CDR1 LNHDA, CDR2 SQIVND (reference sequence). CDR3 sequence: CASSPSTGETQYF. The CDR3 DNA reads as TGTGCCAGTAGTCCCTCCACAGGAGAGACCCAGTACTTC. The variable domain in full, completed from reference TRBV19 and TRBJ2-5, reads DGGITQSPKYLFRKEGQNVTLSCEQNLNHDAMYWYRQDPGQGLRLIYYSQIVNDFQKGDIAEGYSVSREKKESFPLTVTSAQKNPTAFYLCASSPSTGETQYFGPGTRLLVL.

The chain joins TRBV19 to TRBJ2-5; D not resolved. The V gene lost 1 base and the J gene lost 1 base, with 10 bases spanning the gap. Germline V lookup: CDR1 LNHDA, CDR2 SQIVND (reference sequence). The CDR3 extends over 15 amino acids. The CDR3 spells CASSIATLPQETQYF. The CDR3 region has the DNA TGTGCCAGTAGTATAGCGACTCTACCCCAAGAGACCCAGTACTTC.

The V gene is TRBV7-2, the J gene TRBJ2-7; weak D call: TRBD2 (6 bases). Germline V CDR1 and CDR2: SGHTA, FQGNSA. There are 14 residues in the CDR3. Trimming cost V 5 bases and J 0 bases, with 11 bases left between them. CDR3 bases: TGTGCCAGCAGCAGGGACGGGAGCTCCTACGAGCAGTACTTC. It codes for CASSRDGSSYEQYF.

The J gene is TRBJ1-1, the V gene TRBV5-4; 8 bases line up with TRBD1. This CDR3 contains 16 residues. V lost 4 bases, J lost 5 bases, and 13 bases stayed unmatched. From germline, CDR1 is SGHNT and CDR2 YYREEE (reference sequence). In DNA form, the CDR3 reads TGTGCCAGCAGCCCCGGACAGGGCCGGGTGGGGACTGAAGCTTTCTTT. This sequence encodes CASSPGQGRVGTEAFF.

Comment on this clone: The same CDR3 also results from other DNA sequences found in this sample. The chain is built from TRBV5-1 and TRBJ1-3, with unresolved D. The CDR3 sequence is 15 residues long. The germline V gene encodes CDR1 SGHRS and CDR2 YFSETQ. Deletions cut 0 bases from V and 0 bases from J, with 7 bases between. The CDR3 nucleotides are TGCGCCAGCAGCTTGGCCGGGAACTCTGGAAACACCATATATTTT. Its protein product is CASSLAGNSGNTIYF.

The CDR3 DNA reads TGCGCCAGCAGCTTGGGGGACAGTAGTAATGAAAAACTGTTTTTT. It translates to CASSLGDSSNEKLFF. The V gene is TRBV5-1, the J gene TRBJ1-4; 7 nucleotides match TRBD1. Germline V gene sequence: CDR1 SGHRS, CDR2 YFSETQ. The CDR3 sequence is 15 residues long. Trimming removed 0 bases from V and 4 bases from J; junction bases left unmatched: 3.

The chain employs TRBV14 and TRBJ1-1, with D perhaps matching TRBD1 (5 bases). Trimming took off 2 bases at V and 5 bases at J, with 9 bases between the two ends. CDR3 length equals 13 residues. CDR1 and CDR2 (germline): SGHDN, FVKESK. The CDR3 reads CASSQTRGTEAFF. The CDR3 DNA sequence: TGTGCCAGCAGCCAAACAAGGGGTACTGAAGCTTTCTTT.

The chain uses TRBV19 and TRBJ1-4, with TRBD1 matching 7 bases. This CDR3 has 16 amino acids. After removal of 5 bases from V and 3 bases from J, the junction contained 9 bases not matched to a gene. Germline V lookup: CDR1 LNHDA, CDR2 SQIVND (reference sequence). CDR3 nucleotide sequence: TGTGCCAGTAGTGAGGGACAGCTCGACCCTAATGAAAAACTGTTTTTT. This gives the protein CASSEGQLDPNEKLFF.

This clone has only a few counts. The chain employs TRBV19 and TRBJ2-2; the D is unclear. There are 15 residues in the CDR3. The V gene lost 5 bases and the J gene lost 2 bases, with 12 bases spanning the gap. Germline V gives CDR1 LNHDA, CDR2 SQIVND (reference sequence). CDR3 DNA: TGTGCCAGTAGTGTCGTTATTATTAACACCGGGGAGCTGTTTTTT. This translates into CASSVVIINTGELFF.